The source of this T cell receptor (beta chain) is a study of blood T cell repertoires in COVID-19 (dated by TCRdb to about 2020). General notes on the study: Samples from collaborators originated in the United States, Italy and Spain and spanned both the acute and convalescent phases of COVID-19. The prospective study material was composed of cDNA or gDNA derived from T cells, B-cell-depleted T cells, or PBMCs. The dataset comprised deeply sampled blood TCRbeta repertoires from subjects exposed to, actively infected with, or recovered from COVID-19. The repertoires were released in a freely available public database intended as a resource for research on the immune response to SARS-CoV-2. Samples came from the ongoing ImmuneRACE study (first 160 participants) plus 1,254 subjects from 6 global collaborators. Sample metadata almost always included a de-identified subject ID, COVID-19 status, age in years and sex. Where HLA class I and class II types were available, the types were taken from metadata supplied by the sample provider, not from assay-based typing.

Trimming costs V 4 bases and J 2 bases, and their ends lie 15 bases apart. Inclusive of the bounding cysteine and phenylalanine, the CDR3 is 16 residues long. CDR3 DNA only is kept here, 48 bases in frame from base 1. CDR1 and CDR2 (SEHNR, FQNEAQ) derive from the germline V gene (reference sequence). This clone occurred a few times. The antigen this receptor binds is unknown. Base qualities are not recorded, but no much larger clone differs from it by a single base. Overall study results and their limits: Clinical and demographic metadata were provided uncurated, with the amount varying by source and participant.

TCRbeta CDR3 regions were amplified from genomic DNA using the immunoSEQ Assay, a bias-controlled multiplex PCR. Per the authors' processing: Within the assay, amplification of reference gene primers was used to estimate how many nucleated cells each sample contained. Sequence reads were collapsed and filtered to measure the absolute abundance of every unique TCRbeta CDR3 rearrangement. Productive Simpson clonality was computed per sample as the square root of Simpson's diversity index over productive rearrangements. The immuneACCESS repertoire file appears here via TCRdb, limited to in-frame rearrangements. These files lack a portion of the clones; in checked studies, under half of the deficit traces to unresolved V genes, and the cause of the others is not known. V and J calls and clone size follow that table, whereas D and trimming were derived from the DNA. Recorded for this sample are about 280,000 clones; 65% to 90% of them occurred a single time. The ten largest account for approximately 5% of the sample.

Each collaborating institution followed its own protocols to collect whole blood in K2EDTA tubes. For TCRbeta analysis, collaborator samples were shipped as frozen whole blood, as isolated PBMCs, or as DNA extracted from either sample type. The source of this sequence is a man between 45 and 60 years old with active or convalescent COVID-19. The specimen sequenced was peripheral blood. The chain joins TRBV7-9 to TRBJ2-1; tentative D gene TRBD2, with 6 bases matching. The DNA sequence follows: TGTGCCAGCAGCTCCCTTAGCGGACTCACCTACAATGAGCAGTTCTTC. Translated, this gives CASSSLSGLTYNEQFF.